Here is one TCR beta chain with its context. The CDR3 is 12 residues long. Method: immunoSEQ multiplex PCR; TCRdb's copy keeps in-frame clones and lacks some. The table lists under 200,000 clones, around 86% of them singletons. These data belong to a study of blood T cell repertoires in COVID-19. On the study more broadly: Italy, Spain and the United States were the sources of the convalescent and acute COVID-19 samples.

The sequencing input was peripheral blood. The source is a man aged 60 to 75 with acute or convalescent COVID-19. The chain links TRBV1 to TRBJ2-7; the DNA was not used to check the table's D call, TRBD2. TRBV1 is a known pseudogene. CDR3 region: CTSSQEPAEQYF. The CDR3, as DNA: TGCACCAGCAGCCAGGAGCCCGCGGAGCAGTACTTC.